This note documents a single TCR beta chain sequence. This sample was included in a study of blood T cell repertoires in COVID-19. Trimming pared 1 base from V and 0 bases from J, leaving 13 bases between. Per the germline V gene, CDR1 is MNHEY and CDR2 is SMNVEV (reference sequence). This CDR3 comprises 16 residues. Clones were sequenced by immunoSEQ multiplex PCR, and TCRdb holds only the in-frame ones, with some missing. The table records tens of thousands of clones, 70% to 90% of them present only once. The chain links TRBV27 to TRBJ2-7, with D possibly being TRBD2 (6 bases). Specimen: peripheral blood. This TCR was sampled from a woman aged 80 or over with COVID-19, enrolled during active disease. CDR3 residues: CASSLWLGRVSYEQYF. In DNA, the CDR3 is TGTGCCAGCAGTTTATGGCTCGGGAGAGTCTCCTACGAGCAGTACTTC.